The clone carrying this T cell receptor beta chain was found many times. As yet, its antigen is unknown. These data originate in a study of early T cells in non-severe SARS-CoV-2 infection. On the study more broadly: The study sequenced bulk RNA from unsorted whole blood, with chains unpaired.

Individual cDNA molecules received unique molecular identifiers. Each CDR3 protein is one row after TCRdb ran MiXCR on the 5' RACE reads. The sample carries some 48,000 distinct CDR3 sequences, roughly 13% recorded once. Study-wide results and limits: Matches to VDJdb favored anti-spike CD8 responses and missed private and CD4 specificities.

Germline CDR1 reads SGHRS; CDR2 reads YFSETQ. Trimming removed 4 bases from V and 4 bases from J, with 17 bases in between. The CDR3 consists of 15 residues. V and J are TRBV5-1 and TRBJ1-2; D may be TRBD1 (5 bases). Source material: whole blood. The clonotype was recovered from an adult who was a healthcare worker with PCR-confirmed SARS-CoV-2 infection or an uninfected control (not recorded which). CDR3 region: CASSPPVGTTYGYTF. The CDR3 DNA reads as TGCGCCAGCAGCCCGCCGGTAGGGACGACCTATGGCTACACCTTC.